This T cell receptor (beta chain) came from a study of blood T cell repertoires in COVID-19. The germline V gene has CDR1 MGHDK and CDR2 SYGVNS. This CDR3 has 10 amino acids. Trimming shortened V by 8 bases and J by 10 bases, and 9 bases separated the two germline ends. Only in-frame clones appear in the TCRdb table, and some are missing; sequencing was by immunoSEQ multiplex PCR. The table includes some 150,000 clones, approximately 86% detected once. Specimen: PBMCs or T cells enriched from blood (not recorded which). This chain links TRBV25-1 with TRBJ2-1; D uncertain. The origin of this receptor is a woman aged 40 to 50 who had recovered from COVID-19. CDR3 coding DNA: TGTGCCAGCCAAACGAGGGAGCAGTTCTTC. Protein sequence: CASQTREQFF.